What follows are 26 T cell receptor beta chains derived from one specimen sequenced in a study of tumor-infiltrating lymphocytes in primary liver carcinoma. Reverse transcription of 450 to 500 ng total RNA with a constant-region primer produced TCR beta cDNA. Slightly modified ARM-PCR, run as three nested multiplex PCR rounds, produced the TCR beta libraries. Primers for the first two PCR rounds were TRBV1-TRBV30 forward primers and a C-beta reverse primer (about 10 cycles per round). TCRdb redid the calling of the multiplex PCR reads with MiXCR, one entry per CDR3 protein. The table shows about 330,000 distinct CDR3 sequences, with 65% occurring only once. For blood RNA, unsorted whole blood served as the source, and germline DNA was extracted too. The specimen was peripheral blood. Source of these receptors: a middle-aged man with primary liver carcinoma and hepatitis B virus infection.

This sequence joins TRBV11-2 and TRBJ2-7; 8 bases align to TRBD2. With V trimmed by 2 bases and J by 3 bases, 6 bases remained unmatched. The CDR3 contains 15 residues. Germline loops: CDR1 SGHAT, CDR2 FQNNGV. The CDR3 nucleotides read TGTGCCAGCAGCTTACGAGTAGCGGGAAACTACGAGCAGTACTTC. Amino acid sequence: CASSLRVAGNYEQYF.

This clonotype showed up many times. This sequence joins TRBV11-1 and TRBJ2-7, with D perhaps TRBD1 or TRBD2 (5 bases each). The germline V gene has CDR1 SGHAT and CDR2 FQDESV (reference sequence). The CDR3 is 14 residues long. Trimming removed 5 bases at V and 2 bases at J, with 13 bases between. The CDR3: CASSPWGNTYEQYF. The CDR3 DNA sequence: TGTGCCAGCAGCCCGTGGGGGAACACCTACGAGCAGTACTTC.

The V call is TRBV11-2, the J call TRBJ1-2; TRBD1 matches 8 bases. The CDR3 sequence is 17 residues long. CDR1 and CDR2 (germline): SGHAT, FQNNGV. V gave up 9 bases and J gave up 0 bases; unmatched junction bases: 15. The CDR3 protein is CARSRTSATGANYGYTF. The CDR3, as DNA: TGTGCCAGAAGCCGAACTTCCGCGACAGGGGCTAACTATGGCTACACCTTC.

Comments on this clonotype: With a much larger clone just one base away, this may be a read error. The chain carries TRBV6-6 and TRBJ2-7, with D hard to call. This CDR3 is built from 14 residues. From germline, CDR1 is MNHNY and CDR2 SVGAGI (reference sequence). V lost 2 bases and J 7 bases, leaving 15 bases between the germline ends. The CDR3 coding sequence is TGTGCCAGCAGTTACGCGTCACCGGAAGGGGAGCAGTACTTC. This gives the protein CASSYASPEGEQYF.

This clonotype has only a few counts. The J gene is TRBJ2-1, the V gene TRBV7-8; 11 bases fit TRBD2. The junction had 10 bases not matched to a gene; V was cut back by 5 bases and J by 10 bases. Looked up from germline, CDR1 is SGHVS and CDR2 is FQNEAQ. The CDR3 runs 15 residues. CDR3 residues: CASSGTSGSWIEQFF. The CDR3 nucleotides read TGTGCCAGCAGCGGAACTAGCGGGAGTTGGATAGAGCAGTTCTTC.

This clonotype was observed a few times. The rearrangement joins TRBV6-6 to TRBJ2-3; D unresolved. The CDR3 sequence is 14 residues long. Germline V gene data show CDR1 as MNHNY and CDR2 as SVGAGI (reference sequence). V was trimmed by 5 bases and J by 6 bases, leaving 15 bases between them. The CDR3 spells CASSPLSGRDTQYF. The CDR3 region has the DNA TGTGCCAGCAGTCCACTTTCGGGTAGGGATACGCAGTATTTT.

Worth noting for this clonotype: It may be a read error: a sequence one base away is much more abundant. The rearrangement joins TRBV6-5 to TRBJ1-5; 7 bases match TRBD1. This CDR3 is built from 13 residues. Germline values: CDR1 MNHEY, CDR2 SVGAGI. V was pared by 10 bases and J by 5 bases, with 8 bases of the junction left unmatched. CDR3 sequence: CANSLDRDQPQHF. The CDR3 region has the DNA TGTGCCAACAGCCTTGACAGGGATCAGCCCCAGCATTTT.

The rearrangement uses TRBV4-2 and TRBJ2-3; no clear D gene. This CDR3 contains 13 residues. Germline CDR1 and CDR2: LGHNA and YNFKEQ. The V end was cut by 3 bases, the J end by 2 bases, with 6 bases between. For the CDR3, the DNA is TGTGCCAGCAGCCAGGCCGACACAGATACGCAGTATTTT. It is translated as CASSQADTDTQYF.

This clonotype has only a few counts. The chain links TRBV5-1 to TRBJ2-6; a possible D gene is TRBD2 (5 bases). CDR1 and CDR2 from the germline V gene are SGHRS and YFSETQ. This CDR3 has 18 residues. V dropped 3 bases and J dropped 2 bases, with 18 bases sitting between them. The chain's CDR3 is CASSSEWTHSPGANVLTF. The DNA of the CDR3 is TGCGCCAGCAGCTCCGAATGGACTCACTCACCTGGGGCCAACGTCCTGACTTTC.

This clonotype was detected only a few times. The DNA for the CDR3 is TGTGCCAGCAGACCGGGACTGCTATGGGAGCAGTACTTC. It yields the protein CASRPGLLWEQYF. The chain links TRBV28 to TRBJ2-7; a weak D match, TRBD2 (6 bases). The germline V gene encodes CDR1 MDHEN and CDR2 SYDVKM. The V and J ends lost 6 bases and 7 bases respectively, with 16 bases between them. This CDR3 contains 13 residues.

The CDR3 DNA sequence: TGTGCCAGTAGTATCTACACATACTATCAGCCCCAGCATTTT. It translates to CASSIYTYYQPQHF. This rearrangement joins TRBV19 to TRBJ1-5; no clear D. V was pared by 3 bases and J by 5 bases, with 11 bases between. CDR1 and CDR2 (germline): LNHDA, SQIVND (reference sequence). CDR3 size: 14 residues.

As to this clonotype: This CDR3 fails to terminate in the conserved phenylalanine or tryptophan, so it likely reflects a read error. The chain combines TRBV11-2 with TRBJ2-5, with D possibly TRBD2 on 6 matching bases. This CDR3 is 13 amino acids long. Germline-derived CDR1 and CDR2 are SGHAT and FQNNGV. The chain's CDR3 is CASSLTEGETQYL. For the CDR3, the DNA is TGTGCTAGCAGCTTGACGGAGGGGGAGACCCAGTACCTC.

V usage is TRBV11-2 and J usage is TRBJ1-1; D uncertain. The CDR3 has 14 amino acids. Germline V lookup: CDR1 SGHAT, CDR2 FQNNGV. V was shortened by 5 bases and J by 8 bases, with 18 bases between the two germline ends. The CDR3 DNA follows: TGTGCCAGCAGCCCTACAAGGGTGAACGCCGAAGCTTTCTTT. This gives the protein CASSPTRVNAEAFF.

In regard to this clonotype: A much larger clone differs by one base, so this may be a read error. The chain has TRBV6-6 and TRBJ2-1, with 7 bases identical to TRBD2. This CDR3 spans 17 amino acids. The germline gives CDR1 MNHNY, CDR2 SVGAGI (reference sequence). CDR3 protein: CASSYSKTGGSCNEQFF. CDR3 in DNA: TGTGCCAGCAGTTACTCGAAAACGGGGGGATCCTGCAATGAGCAGTTCTTC.

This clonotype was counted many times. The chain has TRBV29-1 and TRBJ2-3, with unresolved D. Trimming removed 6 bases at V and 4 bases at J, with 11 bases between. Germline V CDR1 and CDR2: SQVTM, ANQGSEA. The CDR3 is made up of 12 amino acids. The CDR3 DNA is TGCAGCGTCCGATCAGGCTCAGATACGCAGTATTTT. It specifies CSVRSGSDTQYF.

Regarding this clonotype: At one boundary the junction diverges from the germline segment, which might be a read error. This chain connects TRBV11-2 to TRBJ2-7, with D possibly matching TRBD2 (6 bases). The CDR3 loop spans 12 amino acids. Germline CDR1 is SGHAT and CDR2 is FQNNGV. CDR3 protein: CTSILGGYVQYF. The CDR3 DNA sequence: TGTACCAGCATCTTAGGAGGGTACGTGCAGTACTTC.

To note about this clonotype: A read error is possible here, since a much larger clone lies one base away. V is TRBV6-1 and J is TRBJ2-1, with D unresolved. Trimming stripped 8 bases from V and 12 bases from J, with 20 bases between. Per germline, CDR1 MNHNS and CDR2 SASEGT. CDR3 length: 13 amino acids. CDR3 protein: CASLFVAFRMQFF. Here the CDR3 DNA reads TGTGCCAGCCTCTTTGTGGCCTTCCGGATGCAGTTCTTC.

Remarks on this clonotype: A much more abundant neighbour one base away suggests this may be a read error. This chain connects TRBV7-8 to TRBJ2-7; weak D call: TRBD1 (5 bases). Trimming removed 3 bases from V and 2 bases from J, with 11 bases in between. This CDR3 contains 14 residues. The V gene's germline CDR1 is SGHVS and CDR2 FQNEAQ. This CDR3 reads CASSFSDSPYEQYF. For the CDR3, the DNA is TGTGCCAGCAGCTTTTCCGACAGCCCCTACGAGCAGTACTTC.

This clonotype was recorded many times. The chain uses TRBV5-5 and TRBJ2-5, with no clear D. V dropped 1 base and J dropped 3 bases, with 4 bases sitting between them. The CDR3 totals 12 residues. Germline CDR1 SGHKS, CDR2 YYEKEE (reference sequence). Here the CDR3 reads CASSLSEETQYF. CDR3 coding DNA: TGTGCCAGCAGCTTGTCTGAAGAGACCCAGTACTTC.

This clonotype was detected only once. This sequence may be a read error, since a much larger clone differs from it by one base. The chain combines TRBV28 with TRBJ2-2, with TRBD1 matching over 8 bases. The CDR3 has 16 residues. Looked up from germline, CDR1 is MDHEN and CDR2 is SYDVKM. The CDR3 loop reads CARRTTGAMNTGELFF. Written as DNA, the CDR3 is TGTGCCCGCAGGACGACAGGGGCGATGAACACCGGGGAGCTGTTTTTT. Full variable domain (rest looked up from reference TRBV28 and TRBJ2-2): DVKVTQSSRYLVKRTGEKVFLECVQDMDHENMFWYRQDPGLGLRLIYFSYDVKMKEKGDIPEGYSVSREKKERFSLILESASTNQTSMYLCARRTTGAMNTGELFFGEGSRLTVL.

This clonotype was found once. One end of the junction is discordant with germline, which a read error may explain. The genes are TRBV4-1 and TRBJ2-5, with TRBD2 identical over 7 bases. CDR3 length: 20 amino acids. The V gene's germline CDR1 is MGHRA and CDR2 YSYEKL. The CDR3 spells CASSQDSGGSERAYVETRYF. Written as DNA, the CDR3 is TGCGCCAGTAGCCAAGATTCGGGGGGAAGCGAGAGGGCCTATGTAGAGACCCGGTACTTC.

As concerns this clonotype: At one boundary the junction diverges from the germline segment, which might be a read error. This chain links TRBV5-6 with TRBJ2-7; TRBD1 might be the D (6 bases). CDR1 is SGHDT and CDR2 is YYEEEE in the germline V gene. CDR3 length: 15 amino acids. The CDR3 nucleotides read TGTGCCAGCACCCAATTAACAGGGTCACGGAACGAGGAGTACTTC. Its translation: CASTQLTGSRNEEYF.

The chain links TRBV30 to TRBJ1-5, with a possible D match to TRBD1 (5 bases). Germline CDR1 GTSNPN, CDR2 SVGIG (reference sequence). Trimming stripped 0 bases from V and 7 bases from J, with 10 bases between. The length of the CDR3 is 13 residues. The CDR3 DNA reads TGTGCCTGGAGTGTAAAGGGGTTGCAGCCCCAGCATTTT. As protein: CAWSVKGLQPQHF.

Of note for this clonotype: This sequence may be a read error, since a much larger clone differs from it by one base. The CDR3 sequence: CASSREHVYEQFF. DNA for the CDR3: TGTGCCAGCAGCAGGGAGCACGTCTATGAGCAGTTCTTC. The J gene is TRBJ2-1, the V gene TRBV6-2 or TRBV6-3; D tentatively fits TRBD1 or TRBD2 (5 bases each). The CDR3 totals 13 residues. Trimming pared 6 bases from V and 8 bases from J, leaving 14 bases between. Germline CDR1 is MNHEY and CDR2 is SVGEGT.

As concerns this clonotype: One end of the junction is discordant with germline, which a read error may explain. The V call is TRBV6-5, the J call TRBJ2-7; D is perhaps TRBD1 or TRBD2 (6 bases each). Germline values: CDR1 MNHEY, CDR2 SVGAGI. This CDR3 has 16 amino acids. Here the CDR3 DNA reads TGTGCCAGCAGTTTCCTCCGGACATGGGGGGCGTACGACCAGTACTTC. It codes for CASSFLRTWGAYDQYF.

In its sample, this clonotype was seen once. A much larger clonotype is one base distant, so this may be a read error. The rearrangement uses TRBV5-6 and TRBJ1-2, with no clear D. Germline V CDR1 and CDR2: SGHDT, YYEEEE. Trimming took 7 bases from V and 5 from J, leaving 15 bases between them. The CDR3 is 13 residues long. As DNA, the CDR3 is TGTGCCAGCGGAGGACCCGAGCAATATGGCTACACCTTC. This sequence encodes CASGGPEQYGYTF.